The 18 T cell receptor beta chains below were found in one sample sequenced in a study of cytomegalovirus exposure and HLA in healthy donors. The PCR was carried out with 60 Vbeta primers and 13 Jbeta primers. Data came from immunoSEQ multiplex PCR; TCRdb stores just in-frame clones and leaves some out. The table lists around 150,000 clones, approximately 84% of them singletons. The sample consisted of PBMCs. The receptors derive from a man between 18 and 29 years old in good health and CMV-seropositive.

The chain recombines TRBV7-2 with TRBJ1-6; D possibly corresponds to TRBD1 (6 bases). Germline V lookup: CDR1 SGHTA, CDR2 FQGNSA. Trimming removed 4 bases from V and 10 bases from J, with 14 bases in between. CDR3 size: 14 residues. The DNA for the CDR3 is TGTGCCAGCAGCTCACAGGGTAGTTGGTCACCCCTCCACTTT. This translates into CASSSQGSWSPLHF.

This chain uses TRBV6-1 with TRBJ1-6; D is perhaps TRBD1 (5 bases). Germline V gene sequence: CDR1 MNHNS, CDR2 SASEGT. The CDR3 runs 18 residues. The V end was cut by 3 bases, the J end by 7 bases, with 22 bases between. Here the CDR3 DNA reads TGTGCCAGCAGTGATTATGTGTATGGGGGGACGGTAAATTCACCCCTCCACTTT. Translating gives CASSDYVYGGTVNSPLHF.

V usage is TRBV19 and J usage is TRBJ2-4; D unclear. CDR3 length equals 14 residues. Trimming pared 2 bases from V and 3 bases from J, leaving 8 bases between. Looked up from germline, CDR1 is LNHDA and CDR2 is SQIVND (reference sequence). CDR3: CASSISKLKNIQYF. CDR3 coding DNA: TGTGCCAGTAGTATATCTAAACTCAAAAACATTCAGTACTTC. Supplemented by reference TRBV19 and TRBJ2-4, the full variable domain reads DGGITQSPKYLFRKEGQNVTLSCEQNLNHDAMYWYRQDPGQGLRLIYYSQIVNDFQKGDIAEGYSVSREKKESFPLTVTSAQKNPTAFYLCASSISKLKNIQYFGAGTRLSVL.

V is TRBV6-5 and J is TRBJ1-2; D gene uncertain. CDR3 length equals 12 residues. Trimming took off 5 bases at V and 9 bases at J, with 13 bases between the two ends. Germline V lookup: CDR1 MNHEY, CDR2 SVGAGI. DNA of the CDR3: TGTGCCAGCAGTGGCTTGGGCATGAGCTACACCTTC. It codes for CASSGLGMSYTF.

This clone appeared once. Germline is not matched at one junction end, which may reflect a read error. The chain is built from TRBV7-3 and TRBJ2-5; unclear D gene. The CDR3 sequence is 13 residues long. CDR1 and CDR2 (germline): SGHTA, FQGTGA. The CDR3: CASRLLSGGTQYF. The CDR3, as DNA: TGTGCCAGCCGCTTACTAAGTGGTGGGACCCAGTACTTC.

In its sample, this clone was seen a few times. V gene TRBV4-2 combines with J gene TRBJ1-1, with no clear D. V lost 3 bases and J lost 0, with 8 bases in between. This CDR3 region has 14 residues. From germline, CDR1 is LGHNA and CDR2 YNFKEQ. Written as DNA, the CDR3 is TGTGCCAGCAGCCAGAGCACCATGAACACTGAAGCTTTCTTT. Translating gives CASSQSTMNTEAFF.

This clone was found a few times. CDR3 sequence: CASNGGNYGYTF. CDR3 DNA sequence: TGTGCCAGCAACGGCGGAAACTATGGCTACACCTTC. V usage is TRBV25-1 and J usage is TRBJ1-2, with unresolved D. CDR1 MGHDK and CDR2 SYGVNS come from the germline V gene. CDR3 length equals 12 residues. Trimming stripped 7 bases from V and 2 bases from J, with 8 bases between.

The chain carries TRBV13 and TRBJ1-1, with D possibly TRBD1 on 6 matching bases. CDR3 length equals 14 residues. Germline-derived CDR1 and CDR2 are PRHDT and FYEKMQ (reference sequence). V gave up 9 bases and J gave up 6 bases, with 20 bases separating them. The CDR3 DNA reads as TGTGCCAGTACCCGGAGGGGGGGTTACTCTGAAGCTTTCTTT. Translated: CASTRRGGYSEAFF.

The CDR3 protein is CASSLAGPGANVLTF. Written as DNA, the CDR3 is TGTGCCAGCAGCCTGGCAGGGCCTGGGGCCAACGTCCTGACTTTC. V is TRBV4-2 and J is TRBJ2-6; possibly TRBD1 for D (5 bases). The germline V gene encodes CDR1 LGHNA and CDR2 YNFKEQ. V lost 4 bases to trimming and J lost 2 bases, with 9 bases between them. CDR3 length: 15 amino acids.

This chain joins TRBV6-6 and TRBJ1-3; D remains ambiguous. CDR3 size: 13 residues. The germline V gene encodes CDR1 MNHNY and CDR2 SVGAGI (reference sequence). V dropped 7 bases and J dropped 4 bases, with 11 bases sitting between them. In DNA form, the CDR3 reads TGTGCCAGCAACTACCTCCAGGGAAACACCATATATTTT. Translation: CASNYLQGNTIYF.

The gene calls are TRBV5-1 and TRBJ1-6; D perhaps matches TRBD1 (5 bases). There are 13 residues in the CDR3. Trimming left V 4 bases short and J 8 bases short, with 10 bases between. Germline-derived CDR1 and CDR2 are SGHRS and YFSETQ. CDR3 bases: TGCGCCAGCAGCCAACAGGATTATTCACCCCTCCACTTT. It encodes CASSQQDYSPLHF.

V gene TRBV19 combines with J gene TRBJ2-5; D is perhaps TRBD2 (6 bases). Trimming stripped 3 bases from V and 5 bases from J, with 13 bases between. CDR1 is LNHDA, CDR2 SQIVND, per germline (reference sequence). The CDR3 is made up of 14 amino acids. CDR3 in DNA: TGTGCCAGTAGTATTCGGCGGGGTGTGGAGACCCAGTACTTC. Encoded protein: CASSIRRGVETQYF.

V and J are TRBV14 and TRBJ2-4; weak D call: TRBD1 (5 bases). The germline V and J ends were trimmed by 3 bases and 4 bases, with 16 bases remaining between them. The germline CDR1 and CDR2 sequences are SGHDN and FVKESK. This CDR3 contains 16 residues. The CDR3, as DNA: TGTGCCAGCAGCCACAAGGTGGGGCAGGATAAAAACATTCAGTACTTC. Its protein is CASSHKVGQDKNIQYF.

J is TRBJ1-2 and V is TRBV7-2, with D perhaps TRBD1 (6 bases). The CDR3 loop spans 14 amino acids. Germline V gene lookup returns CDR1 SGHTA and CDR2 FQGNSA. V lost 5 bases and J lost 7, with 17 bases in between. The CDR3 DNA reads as TGTGCCAGCAGCCCCCGGGACACCTCTGGTGGCTACACCTTC. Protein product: CASSPRDTSGGYTF.

The CDR3 loop is CASSLIKGDTDTQYF. The CDR3 region has the DNA TGTGCCAGCAGCTTGATCAAAGGGGACACAGATACGCAGTATTTT. The rearrangement uses TRBV7-6 and TRBJ2-3; a possible D gene is TRBD1 (5 bases). The V gene's germline CDR1 is SGHVS and CDR2 FNYEAQ. Trimming removed 3 bases from V and 2 bases from J, with 12 bases in between. The CDR3 totals 15 residues.

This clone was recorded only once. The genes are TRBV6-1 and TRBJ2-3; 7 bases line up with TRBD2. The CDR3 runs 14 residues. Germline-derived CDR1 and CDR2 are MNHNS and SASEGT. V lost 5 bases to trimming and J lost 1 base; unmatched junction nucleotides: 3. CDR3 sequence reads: CASSLREGTDTQYF. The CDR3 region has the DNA TGTGCCAGCAGTTTACGGGAGGGCACAGATACGCAGTATTTT.

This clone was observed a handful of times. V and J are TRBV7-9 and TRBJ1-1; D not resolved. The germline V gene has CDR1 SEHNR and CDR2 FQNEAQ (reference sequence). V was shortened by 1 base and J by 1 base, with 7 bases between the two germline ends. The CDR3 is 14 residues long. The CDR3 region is CASSLGSGNTEAFF. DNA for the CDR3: TGTGCCAGCAGCTTAGGTTCGGGGAACACTGAAGCTTTCTTT.

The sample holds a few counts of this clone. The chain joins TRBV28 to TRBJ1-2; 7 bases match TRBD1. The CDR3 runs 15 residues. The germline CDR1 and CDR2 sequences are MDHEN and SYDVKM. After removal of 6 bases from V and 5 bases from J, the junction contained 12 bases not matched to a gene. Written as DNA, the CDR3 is TGTGCCAGCAGCTCAGGACAGGCGCCCGCATATGGCTACACCTTC. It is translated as CASSSGQAPAYGYTF.